The 21 T cell receptor beta chains given below trace back to one sample, sequenced in a study of cytomegalovirus exposure and HLA in healthy donors. PCR involved 60 Vbeta and 13 Jbeta primers. Libraries were prepared by immunoSEQ multiplex PCR; TCRdb keeps only in-frame clonotypes and omits some of them. Of over 150,000 clones in the sample, roughly 73% are singletons; the top ten hold over 4.5%. Material: PBMCs. Source of these receptors: a male donor in good health and CMV-seronegative.

The J gene is TRBJ2-5, the V gene TRBV5-4; the match to TRBD1 covers 7 bases. Trimming at V came to 0 bases and at J to 5 bases, leaving 7 bases not matched to a gene. CDR1 and CDR2 (germline): SGHNT, YYREEE (reference sequence). The CDR3 contains 15 residues. This CDR3 is CASSLARGRGETQYF. In DNA form, the CDR3 reads TGTGCCAGCAGCTTGGCTAGGGGGCGCGGGGAGACCCAGTACTTC.

The J gene is TRBJ2-5, the V gene TRBV7-9; perhaps TRBD2 as D (6 bases). The ends were cut back, 4 bases at V and 4 bases at J, with 19 bases in the middle. The CDR3 is 16 amino acids. The germline CDR1 and CDR2 sequences are SEHNR and FQNEAQ (reference sequence). The CDR3 reads CASSSNRRDFLETQYF. In DNA form, the CDR3 reads TGTGCCAGCAGCTCCAATAGACGGGACTTCCTAGAGACCCAGTACTTC.

CDR3 nucleotides: TGTGCCAGCAGCCACCTTTTGCGGGACCAAGAGACCCAGTACTTC. Protein sequence: CASSHLLRDQETQYF. The V gene is TRBV7-2, the J gene TRBJ2-5; maybe TRBD2 (5 bases). Germline assignment: CDR1 SGHTA and CDR2 FQGNSA. The CDR3 totals 15 residues. V was shortened by 5 bases and J by 0 bases, with 13 bases between the two germline ends. The whole variable domain, filled in from reference TRBV7-2 and TRBJ2-5, reads GAGVSQSPSNKVTEKGKDVELRCDPISGHTALYWYRQSLGQGLEFLIYFQGNSAPDKSGLPSDRFSAERTGGSVSTLTIQRTQQEDSAVYLCASSHLLRDQETQYFGPGTRLLVL.

This clone was picked up a small number of times. V and J are TRBV28 and TRBJ1-2, with 7 bases that match TRBD1. The CDR3 is 15 residues long. Germline lookup yields CDR1 MDHEN and CDR2 SYDVKM. J gave up 8 bases and V 5 bases, and 14 bases lay outside the gene matches. The DNA for the CDR3 is TGTGCCAGCAGTCCCTTAGGACAGGTCCGTGGCGGCTACACCTTC. This translates into CASSPLGQVRGGYTF.

The chain recombines TRBV6-6 with TRBJ2-2, with D perhaps TRBD1 (6 bases). The CDR3 consists of 14 residues. Trimming left V 6 bases short and J 3 bases short, with 11 bases between. Germline V lookup: CDR1 MNHNY, CDR2 SVGAGI (reference sequence). CDR3 amino acids: CASSRNRDTGELFF. As DNA, the CDR3 is TGTGCCAGCAGCAGGAACAGGGACACCGGGGAGCTGTTTTTT.

This clone was picked up one time. The rearrangement uses TRBV7-3 and TRBJ2-2, with 7 bases aligning to TRBD1. Trimming removed 2 bases from V and 2 bases from J; junction bases left unmatched: 8. The CDR3 has 17 residues. CDR1 SGHTA and CDR2 FQGTGA come from the germline V gene. The CDR3 DNA is TGTGCCAGCAGCTTATGGTCGACAGGGAGAAACACCGGGGAGCTGTTTTTT. This translates into CASSLWSTGRNTGELFF.

A few counts support this clone. The chain recombines TRBV7-9 with TRBJ2-4; 7 bases align to TRBD2. Germline V gene sequence: CDR1 SEHNR, CDR2 FQNEAQ (reference sequence). The CDR3 loop spans 17 amino acids. Losses at the gene ends were 1 base for V and 1 base for J; bases not matched to a gene: 7. The CDR3 reads CASSLGGGFMAKNIQYF. The CDR3 DNA sequence: TGTGCCAGCAGCTTAGGCGGGGGTTTTATGGCCAAAAACATTCAGTACTTC.

This chain connects TRBV29-1 to TRBJ1-1, with D unclear. Germline V CDR1 and CDR2: SQVTM, ANQGSEA. The CDR3 covers 13 residues. V was shortened by 3 bases and J by 4 bases, with 12 bases between the two germline ends. The CDR3 DNA follows: TGCAGCGTTGACCCGACACAAGGCACTGAAGCTTTCTTT. As protein: CSVDPTQGTEAFF.

A note on this clone: At one end the junction does not follow the germline gene, possibly because of a read error. The chain has TRBV6-1 and TRBJ2-5, with TRBD2 identical over 13 bases. The CDR3 covers 16 residues. Germline CDR1 and CDR2: MNHNS and SASEGT. The CDR3 bases are TGTGCCAGCAGTGGGACTAGCGGGGGTACCCAAGAGGCCCAGTACTTC. Amino acid sequence: CASSGTSGGTQEAQYF.

The V gene is TRBV18, the J gene TRBJ1-1; TRBD1 is a possible D gene (6 bases). The CDR3 has 17 residues. V gave up 3 bases and J gave up 4 bases, with 21 bases separating them. Germline V gives CDR1 KGHSH, CDR2 LQKENI. Written as DNA, the CDR3 is TGTGCCAGCTCACCGCCGGGGACACACCGAGGGGTCACTGAAGCTTTCTTT. Its protein product is CASSPPGTHRGVTEAFF.

The genes are TRBV12-5 and TRBJ2-5; D is unclear. The V end lost 2 bases, the J end lost 2 bases, and 3 bases lay between the germline ends. This CDR3 contains 12 residues. In germline, CDR1 is LGHNT, CDR2 FRNRAP. DNA for the CDR3: TGTGCTAGTGGTTTGACTCAAGAGACCCAGTACTTC. It translates to CASGLTQETQYF.

The rearrangement links TRBV28 to TRBJ2-3, with 10 bases matching TRBD2. Germline V gives CDR1 MDHEN, CDR2 SYDVKM. The CDR3 is 16 amino acids. Losses at the gene ends were 3 bases for V and 0 bases for J; bases not matched to a gene: 3. The CDR3 DNA sequence: TGTGCCAGCAGTTTTGGAGCGGGAGGGAGCACAGATACGCAGTATTTT. Translating gives CASSFGAGGSTDTQYF. Drawing the rest from reference TRBV28 and TRBJ2-3, the complete variable domain is DVKVTQSSRYLVKRTGEKVFLECVQDMDHENMFWYRQDPGLGLRLIYFSYDVKMKEKGDIPEGYSVSREKKERFSLILESASTNQTSMYLCASSFGAGGSTDTQYFGPGTRLTVL.

The rearrangement joins TRBV19 to TRBJ2-1, with D possibly matching TRBD2 (5 bases). Deletions cut 7 bases from V and 11 bases from J, with 18 bases between. CDR1 and CDR2 (germline): LNHDA, SQIVND (reference sequence). This CDR3 is 13 amino acids long. CDR3: CASTLETGEKQFF. The DNA for the CDR3 is TGTGCCAGTACCTTAGAAACCGGGGAAAAGCAGTTCTTC. Full variable domain (remainder filled in from reference TRBV19 and TRBJ2-1): DGGITQSPKYLFRKEGQNVTLSCEQNLNHDAMYWYRQDPGQGLRLIYYSQIVNDFQKGDIAEGYSVSREKKESFPLTVTSAQKNPTAFYLCASTLETGEKQFFGPGTRLTVL.

A single count supports this clone. The chain recombines TRBV6-5 with TRBJ1-3; D is uncertain. Germline CDR1 and CDR2: MNHEY and SVGAGI. The CDR3 runs to 16 residues. The V and J ends lost 0 bases and 2 bases respectively, with 11 bases between them. CDR3 coding DNA: TGTGCCAGCAGTTACTCGTTCGGCGGTACTGGAAACACCATATATTTT. Translated: CASSYSFGGTGNTIYF.

The chain combines TRBV7-3 with TRBJ2-7; 7 nucleotides align to TRBD2. CDR1 is SGHTA and CDR2 is FQGTGA in the germline V gene. This CDR3 spans 16 amino acids. V shed 1 base and J 0 bases; nucleotides not matched to a gene: 6. CDR3 amino acids: CASSLRPSGSSYEQYF. In DNA form, the CDR3 reads TGTGCCAGCAGCTTAAGGCCTAGCGGTAGCTCCTACGAGCAGTACTTC.

CDR3 in DNA: TGTGCCAGCAGTGCACAGAGGAACACTGAAGCTTTCTTT. It yields the protein CASSAQRNTEAFF. The genes are TRBV6-1 and TRBJ1-1; D gene unclear. The germline CDR1 and CDR2 sequences are MNHNS and SASEGT. Trimming shortened V by 4 bases and J by 1 base, and 7 bases separated the two germline ends. The CDR3 is 13 residues long.

There are a few counts of this clone. This sequence joins TRBV30 and TRBJ1-4; 8 bases map to TRBD1. The CDR3 is made up of 14 amino acids. The J segment lost 7 bases and the V segment lost 4 bases, leaving 8 bases of the junction unmatched. Germline V gives CDR1 GTSNPN, CDR2 SVGIG (reference sequence). The CDR3 DNA reads as TGTGCCTGGACCGGGACAGGAGGCTTTGAAAAACTGTTTTTT. This translates into CAWTGTGGFEKLFF.

The V gene is TRBV2, the J gene TRBJ1-5; 8 nucleotides match TRBD1. Germline CDR1 and CDR2: SNHLY and FYNNEI. This CDR3 is 16 amino acids long. Trimming removed 5 bases from V and 5 bases from J; junction bases left unmatched: 11. The CDR3, as DNA: TGTGCCAGCAGTTCCTACGGGCAGGGGGCGGATCAGCCCCAGCATTTT. Protein: CASSSYGQGADQPQHF.

The V call is TRBV6-1, the J call TRBJ1-4; the D is unclear. The CDR3 sequence is 13 residues long. Trimming stripped 7 bases from V and 7 bases from J, with 13 bases between. Looked up from germline, CDR1 is MNHNS and CDR2 is SASEGT. CDR3 nucleotide sequence: TGTGCCAGCACCCCGTTTCTCGGTGAAAAACTGTTTTTT. It codes for CASTPFLGEKLFF.

This chain uses TRBV7-6 with TRBJ2-2, with 9 nucleotides matching TRBD2. Germline V gene data show CDR1 as SGHVS and CDR2 as FNYEAQ. The junction had 8 bases not matched to a gene; V was cut back by 1 base and J by 8 bases. CDR3 length equals 16 residues. The CDR3 here is CASSLEASGVTGELFF. For the CDR3, the DNA is TGTGCCAGCAGCTTAGAAGCTAGCGGGGTAACGGGGGAGCTGTTTTTT.

V is TRBV6-5 and J is TRBJ2-3; 7 bases agree with TRBD2. CDR3 length: 13 amino acids. Germline assignment: CDR1 MNHEY and CDR2 SVGAGI. V was pared by 0 bases and J by 9 bases, with 3 bases of the junction left unmatched. The CDR3 is CASSYSKRGTQYF. CDR3 bases: TGTGCCAGCAGTTACTCGAAGCGGGGCACGCAGTATTTT.